This TCR beta chain was captured in a study of OX40 agonist ivuxolimab in advanced cancers. The CDR3 consists of 14 residues. Trimming left V 8 bases short and J 5 bases short, with 19 bases between. Germline V gene lookup returns CDR1 SNHLY and CDR2 FYNNEI. Data came from immunoSEQ multiplex PCR; TCRdb stores just in-frame clones and leaves some out. The sample has about 130,000 clones, 80% to 95% seen once. Here the sequenced sample was CD4+ or CD8+ T cells sorted from blood, taken in a trial of the OX40 agonist ivuxolimab. The V and J genes are TRBV2 and TRBJ2-7; possibly TRBD2 for D (6 bases). The TCR was taken from an adult with an advanced solid tumor such as melanoma, head and neck, liver or kidney cancer. The CDR3, as DNA: TGTGCCAGCTTGACCGGGACTCCCCTCGACGAGCAGTACTTC. It codes for CASLTGTPLDEQYF.